Included here is one T cell receptor (beta chain) sequence, with context. This sample is part of a study of T cells in Graves' hyperthyroidism and ophthalmopathy. Amplified TCR beta CDR3 regions derived from RNA transcripts. First-round RT-PCR with HTBI primers amplified the TCR CDR3 region. TCRdb ran MiXCR on the multiplex PCR reads and lists one entry per CDR3 protein. The sample has around 350,000 distinct CDR3 sequences; around 25% are singletons. The germline CDR1 and CDR2 sequences are SGHKS and YYEKEE (reference sequence). The germline V and J ends were trimmed by 0 bases and 0 bases, with 7 bases remaining between them. The CDR3 sequence is 14 residues long.

V is TRBV5-5 and J is TRBJ2-7, with D unresolved. Sequencing input: blood. This clonotype was sampled from a man aged 45-65 years with Graves' hyperthyroidism. The CDR3 is CASSLARISYEQYF. CDR3 nucleotide sequence: TGTGCCAGCAGCTTGGCCAGAATCTCCTACGAGCAGTACTTC.